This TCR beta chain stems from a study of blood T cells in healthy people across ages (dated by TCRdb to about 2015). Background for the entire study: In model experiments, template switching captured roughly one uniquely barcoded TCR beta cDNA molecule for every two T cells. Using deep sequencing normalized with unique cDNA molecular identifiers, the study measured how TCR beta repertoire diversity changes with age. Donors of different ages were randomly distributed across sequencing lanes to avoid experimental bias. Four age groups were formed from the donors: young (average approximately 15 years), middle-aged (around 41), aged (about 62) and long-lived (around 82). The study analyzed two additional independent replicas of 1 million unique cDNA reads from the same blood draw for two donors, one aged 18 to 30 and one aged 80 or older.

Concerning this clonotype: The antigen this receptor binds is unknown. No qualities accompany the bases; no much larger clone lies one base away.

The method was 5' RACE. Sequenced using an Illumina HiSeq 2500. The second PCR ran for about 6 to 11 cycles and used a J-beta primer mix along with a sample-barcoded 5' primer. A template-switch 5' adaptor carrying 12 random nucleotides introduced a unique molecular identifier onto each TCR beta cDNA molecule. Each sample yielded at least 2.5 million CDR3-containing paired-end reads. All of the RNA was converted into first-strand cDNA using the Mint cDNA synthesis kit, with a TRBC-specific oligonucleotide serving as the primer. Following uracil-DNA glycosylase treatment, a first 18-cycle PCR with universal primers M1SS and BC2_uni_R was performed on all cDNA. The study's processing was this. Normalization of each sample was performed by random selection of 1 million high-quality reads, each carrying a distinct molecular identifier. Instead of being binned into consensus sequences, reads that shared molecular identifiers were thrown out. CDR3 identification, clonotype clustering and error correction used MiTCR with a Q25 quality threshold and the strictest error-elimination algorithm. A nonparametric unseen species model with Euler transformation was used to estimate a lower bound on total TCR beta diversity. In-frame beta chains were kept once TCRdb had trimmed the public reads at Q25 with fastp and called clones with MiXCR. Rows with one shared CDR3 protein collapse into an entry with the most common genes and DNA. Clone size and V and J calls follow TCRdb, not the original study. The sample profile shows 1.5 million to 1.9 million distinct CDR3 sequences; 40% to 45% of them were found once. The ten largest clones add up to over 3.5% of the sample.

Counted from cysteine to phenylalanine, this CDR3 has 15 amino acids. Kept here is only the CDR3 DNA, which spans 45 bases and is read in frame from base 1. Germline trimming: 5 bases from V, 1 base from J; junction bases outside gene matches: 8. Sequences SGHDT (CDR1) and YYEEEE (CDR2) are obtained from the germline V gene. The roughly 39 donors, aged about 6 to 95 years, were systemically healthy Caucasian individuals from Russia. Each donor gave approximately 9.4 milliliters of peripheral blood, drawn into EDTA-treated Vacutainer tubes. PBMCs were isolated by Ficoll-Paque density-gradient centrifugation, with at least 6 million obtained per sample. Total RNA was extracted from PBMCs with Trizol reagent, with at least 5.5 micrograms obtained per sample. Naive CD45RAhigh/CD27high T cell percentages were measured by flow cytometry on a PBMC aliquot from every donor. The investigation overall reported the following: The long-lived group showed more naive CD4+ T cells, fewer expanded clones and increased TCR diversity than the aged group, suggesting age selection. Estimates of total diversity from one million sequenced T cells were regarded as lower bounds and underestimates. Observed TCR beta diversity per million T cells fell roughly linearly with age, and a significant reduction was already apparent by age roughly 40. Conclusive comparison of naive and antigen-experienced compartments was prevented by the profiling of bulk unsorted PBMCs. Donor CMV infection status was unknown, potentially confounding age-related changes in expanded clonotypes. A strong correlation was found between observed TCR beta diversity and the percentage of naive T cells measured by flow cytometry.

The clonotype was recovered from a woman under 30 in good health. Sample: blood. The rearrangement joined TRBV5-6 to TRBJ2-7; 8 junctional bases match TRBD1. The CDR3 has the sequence CASRPTRTGSYEQYF. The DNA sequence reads TGTGCCAGCAGACCAACTAGGACAGGGTCCTACGAGCAGTACTTC.